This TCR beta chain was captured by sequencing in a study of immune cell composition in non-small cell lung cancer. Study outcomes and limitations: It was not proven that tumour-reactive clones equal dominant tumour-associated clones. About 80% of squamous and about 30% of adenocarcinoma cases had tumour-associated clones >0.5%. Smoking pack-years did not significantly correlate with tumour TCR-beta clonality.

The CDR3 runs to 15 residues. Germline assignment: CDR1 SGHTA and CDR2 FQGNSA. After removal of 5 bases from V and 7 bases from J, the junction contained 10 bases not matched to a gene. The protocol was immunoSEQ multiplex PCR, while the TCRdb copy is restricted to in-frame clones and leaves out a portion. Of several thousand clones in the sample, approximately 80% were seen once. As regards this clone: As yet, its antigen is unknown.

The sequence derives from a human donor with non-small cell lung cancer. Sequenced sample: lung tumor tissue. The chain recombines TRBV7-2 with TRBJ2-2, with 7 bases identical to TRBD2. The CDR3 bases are TGTGCCAGCAGCCGCCGGACTAGTGGTGTCGGGGAGCTGTTTTTT. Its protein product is CASSRRTSGVGELFF.